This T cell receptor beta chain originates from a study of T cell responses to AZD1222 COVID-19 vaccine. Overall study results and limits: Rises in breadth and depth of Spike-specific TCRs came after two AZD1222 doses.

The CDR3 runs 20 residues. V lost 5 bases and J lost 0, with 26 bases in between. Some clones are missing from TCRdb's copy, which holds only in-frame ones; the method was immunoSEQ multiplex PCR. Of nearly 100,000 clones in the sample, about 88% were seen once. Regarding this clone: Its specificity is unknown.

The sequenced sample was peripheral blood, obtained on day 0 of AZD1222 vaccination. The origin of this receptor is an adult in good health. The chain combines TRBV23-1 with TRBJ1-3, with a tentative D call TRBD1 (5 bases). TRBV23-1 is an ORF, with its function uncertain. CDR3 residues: CASSSPGETDNKSSGNTIYF. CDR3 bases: TGCGCCAGCAGTTCCCCCGGGGAGACAGACAATAAGAGCTCTGGAAACACCATATATTTT.